A selection of T cell receptor beta chains follows, all from one sample in a study of PD-L1 blockade in urothelial cancer. The repertoire was sequenced with immunoSEQ multiplex PCR; TCRdb's copy has only in-frame clones and lacks some. Of some 40,000 clones in the sample, 91% were seen once. The material sequenced was PBMCs, taken around atezolizumab (anti-PD-L1) treatment. These receptors were collected from a man in his 70s with urothelial cancer. CDR3s include the opening cysteine and the closing phenylalanine or tryptophan. A D gene is named only where the DNA matches it firmly. Where a row states a size, it is once, few, many or the class of an expanded clone; other rows omit it.

v_gene	abundance	j_gene	d_gene	CDR3aa	CDR3nt
TRBV5-1	NA	TRBJ2-3	TRBD2	CASRLAGPTDTQYF	TGCGCCAGCAGACTAGCGGGCCCCACCGATACGCAGTATTTT
TRBV2	NA	TRBJ2-2	TRBD1	CASRPRDRGLLIGRELFF	TGTGCCAGCAGGCCCCGGGACAGGGGGCTATTGATCGGGAGGGAGCTGTTTTTT
TRBV28	NA	TRBJ1-1	NA	CASKAGKAFF	TGTGCCAGCAAGGCGGGGAAAGCTTTCTTT
TRBV2	once	TRBJ2-2	TRBD1	CASSGTGDSGELFF	TGTGCCAGCAGTGGGACAGGGGATTCCGGGGAGCTGTTTTTT
TRBV27	once	TRBJ2-1	NA	CASRGQYNEQFF	TGTGCCAGTCGTGGGCAGTACAATGAGCAGTTCTTC
TRBV19	once	TRBJ1-3	NA	CASSIGGSRGNTIYF	TGTGCCAGTAGTATAGGAGGCAGCCGAGGAAACACCATATATTTT
TRBV9	once	TRBJ2-7	NA	CASSPNPSLYEQYF	TGTGCCAGCAGCCCCAATCCCAGTCTCTACGAGCAGTACTTC
TRBV7-9	once	TRBJ2-7	TRBD2	CASSLAISGRIFYEQYF	TGTGCCAGCAGCTTAGCCATTAGCGGGAGGATTTTCTACGAGCAGTACTTC
TRBV20-1	few	TRBJ1-1	TRBD1	CSASRDRGPFF	TGCAGTGCCAGCCGGGACAGGGGACCTTTCTTT
TRBV28	NA	TRBJ2-7	TRBD1	CASSPQGAAYEQYF	TGTGCCAGCAGTCCACAGGGGGCGGCCTACGAGCAGTACTTC
TRBV6-1	NA	TRBJ2-2	TRBD2	CASSEGGGGLFF	TGTGCCAGCAGTGAAGGGGGGGGTGGGCTGTTTTTT
TRBV12-5	NA	TRBJ2-7	TRBD1	CASGGQAYEQYF	TGTGCTAGTGGGGGACAGGCCTACGAGCAGTACTTC
TRBV6-5	NA	TRBJ1-1	NA	CASSYPRGGTHTEAFF	TGTGCCAGCAGTTACCCAAGGGGGGGCACACACACTGAAGCTTTCTTT
TRBV11-2	NA	TRBJ2-2	TRBD1	CASSSQTGSNTGELFF	TGTGCCAGCAGCTCCCAGACAGGGTCGAACACCGGGGAGCTGTTTTTT
TRBV28	NA	TRBJ1-1	TRBD1	CASNPQGYTEAFF	TGTGCCAGCAATCCACAGGGGTACACTGAAGCTTTCTTT
TRBV30	NA	TRBJ2-1	NA	CAWRGGGVLSAYNEQFF	TGTGCCTGGAGAGGGGGTGGAGTATTATCAGCCTACAATGAGCAGTTCTTC
TRBV2	NA	TRBJ2-5	NA	CASRAGMGWGQETQYF	TGTGCCAGCAGGGCCGGGATGGGGTGGGGCCAAGAGACCCAGTACTTC
TRBV18	NA	TRBJ1-1	NA	CASSPRATEAFF	TGTGCCAGCTCACCCAGGGCCACTGAAGCTTTCTTT
TRBV7-9	NA	TRBJ2-7	TRBD2	CASSLGPGSGKVYEQYF	TGTGCCAGCAGCTTAGGCCCGGGTAGCGGGAAAGTCTACGAGCAGTACTTC
TRBV7-2	NA	TRBJ2-2	NA	CARPGLLNTGELFF	TGTGCCCGTCCAGGGCTTTTGAACACCGGGGAGCTGTTTTTT
TRBV9	NA	TRBJ2-1	NA	CASSVGGWEKNEQFF	TGTGCCAGCAGCGTAGGAGGGTGGGAAAAGAATGAGCAGTTCTTC
TRBV6-4	NA	TRBJ2-7	NA	CASRATNPGERTDEQYF	TGTGCCAGCAGAGCTACAAACCCCGGGGAGCGAACAGACGAGCAGTACTTC
TRBV7-9	NA	TRBJ2-7	TRBD2	CASSHTGGRVLNYEQYF	TGTGCCAGCAGCCACACGGGGGGGAGGGTACTTAACTACGAGCAGTACTTC
TRBV7-9	NA	TRBJ2-7	TRBD1	CASSFQGAGYEQYF	TGTGCCAGCAGCTTTCAGGGGGCAGGCTACGAGCAGTACTTC
TRBV21-1	once	TRBJ2-7	NA	CASRGIGLPDLYEQYF	TGTGCCAGCAGGGGGATCGGACTCCCCGATCTGTACGAGCAGTACTTC
TRBV29-1	NA	TRBJ2-2	NA	CSVDVGGVGTGELFF	TGCAGCGTTGATGTCGGGGGAGTCGGCACCGGGGAGCTGTTTTTT
TRBV5-1	once	TRBJ2-1	TRBD1	CASSLAGGTGSHEQFF	TGCGCCAGCAGCTTGGCCGGAGGGACAGGGTCACATGAGCAGTTCTTC
TRBV18	NA	TRBJ1-3	NA	CASSPGRGNTIYF	TGTGCCAGCTCTCCGGGGAGAGGAAACACCATATATTTT
TRBV18	once	TRBJ1-1	NA	CASSRQVETEAFF	TGTGCCAGCTCACGCCAGGTGGAAACTGAAGCTTTCTTT
TRBV9	NA	TRBJ2-2	NA	CASSVKSEQPGELFF	TGTGCCAGCAGCGTAAAGAGCGAGCAGCCCGGGGAGCTGTTTTTT
TRBV6-1	NA	TRBJ2-5	NA	CASSDRAQETQYF	TGTGCCAGCAGTGACAGGGCACAAGAGACCCAGTACTTC
TRBV5-1	NA	TRBJ2-3	NA	CASSLGLRPGTDTQYF	TGCGCCAGCAGCCTGGGACTCCGCCCCGGCACAGATACGCAGTATTTT
TRBV27	NA	TRBJ2-1	NA	CASSFVGAYNEQFF	TGTGCCAGCAGTTTCGTGGGGGCGTACAATGAGCAGTTCTTC
TRBV10-1	few	TRBJ2-7	TRBD1	CASSRGQGHEQYF	TGCGCCAGCAGCCGCGGACAGGGTCACGAGCAGTACTTC
TRBV7-2	NA	TRBJ2-3	TRBD2	CASSLIAGGPVDTQYF	TGTGCCAGCAGCCTAATAGCGGGAGGGCCGGTAGATACGCAGTATTTT
TRBV2	NA	TRBJ2-3	NA	CASTRSPSTDTQYF	TGTGCCAGCACAAGGAGTCCTAGCACAGATACGCAGTATTTT
TRBV6-4	NA	TRBJ1-1	TRBD1	CASSERGGNTEAFF	TGTGCCAGCAGTGAGCGAGGGGGCAACACTGAAGCTTTCTTT
TRBV4-1	NA	TRBJ2-3	TRBD1	CASSHPGTGTDTQYF	TGCGCCAGCAGCCATCCCGGGACAGGCACAGATACGCAGTATTTT
TRBV27	NA	TRBJ1-4	NA	CASRRGGGNEKLFF	TGTGCCAGCAGGAGGGGAGGCGGTAATGAAAAACTGTTTTTT
TRBV29-1	NA	TRBJ2-7	NA	CSVDGRGDYEQYF	TGCAGCGTTGATGGCAGGGGAGATTACGAGCAGTACTTC
TRBV19	NA	TRBJ2-1	TRBD2	CASSPRTSGNSYNEQFF	TGTGCCAGTAGTCCCCGCACTAGCGGGAACTCCTACAATGAGCAGTTCTTC
TRBV27	NA	TRBJ1-2	TRBD1	CASSYRTGGDGYTF	TGTGCCAGCAGTTACCGGACAGGGGGCGACGGCTACACCTTC
TRBV28	once	TRBJ2-2	TRBD2	CASSQAGGNTGELFF	TGTGCCAGCAGTCAAGCGGGAGGAAACACCGGGGAGCTGTTTTTT
TRBV11-2	NA	TRBJ2-5	NA	CASRPRVGVDQKQETQYF	TGTGCCAGCAGGCCAAGGGTCGGGGTGGACCAGAAGCAAGAGACCCAGTACTTC
TRBV6-5	NA	TRBJ1-3	NA	CASSSGISGNTIYF	TGTGCCAGCAGTTCAGGGATCTCTGGAAACACCATATATTTT
TRBV28	NA	TRBJ1-5	TRBD1	CASRSTGDQPQHF	TGTGCCAGCAGGTCTACAGGGGATCAGCCCCAGCATTTT
TRBV14	once	TRBJ2-3	TRBD2	CASSQTSGSRTDTQYF	TGTGCCAGCAGCCAGACTAGCGGGAGTCGGACAGATACGCAGTATTTT
TRBV18	NA	TRBJ1-2	NA	CASSPPDSNYGYTF	TGTGCCAGCTCACCACCGGACAGTAACTATGGCTACACCTTC
TRBV5-6	NA	TRBJ2-3	TRBD1	CASRRGGANTQYF	TGTGCCAGCAGAAGAGGGGGCGCGAATACGCAGTATTTT
TRBV28	NA	TRBJ2-7	NA	CASSLPSGGGNLYEQYF	TGTGCCAGCAGTCTCCCTTCCGGGGGAGGAAACCTCTACGAGCAGTACTTC
TRBV6-1	NA	TRBJ1-5	NA	CASSGGVSEPQHF	TGTGCCAGCAGTGGAGGTGTTTCGGAGCCCCAGCATTTT
TRBV18	NA	TRBJ2-5	NA	CASSPPMVKGITYQETQYF	TGTGCCAGCTCACCACCGATGGTAAAGGGGATAACATACCAAGAGACCCAGTACTTC
TRBV2	NA	TRBJ2-4	TRBD1	CASSEEGTGGLKNIQYF	TGTGCCAGCAGTGAAGAAGGGACAGGGGGCCTAAAAAACATTCAGTACTTC
TRBV15	NA	TRBJ2-5	NA	CATSRGETSQETQYF	TGTGCCACCAGCAGAGGGGAGACCAGCCAAGAGACCCAGTACTTC
TRBV30	NA	TRBJ1-6	NA	CAGGFYNSPLHF	TGTGCGGGGGGATTCTATAATTCACCCCTCCACTTT
TRBV15	NA	TRBJ2-5	TRBD2	CATRASGSQETQYF	TGTGCCACCAGGGCTAGCGGCAGTCAAGAGACCCAGTACTTC
TRBV5-5	NA	TRBJ2-1	TRBD1	CASSWAGTGNTDEQFF	TGTGCCAGCAGCTGGGCCGGGACAGGGAATACGGATGAGCAGTTCTTC
TRBV19	once	TRBJ2-7	TRBD1	CASSGQGLSYEQYF	TGTGCCAGTAGTGGACAGGGCCTCTCCTACGAGCAGTACTTC
TRBV28	NA	TRBJ2-1	TRBD2	CASIPPQGLANNEQFF	TGTGCCAGCATCCCTCCCCAGGGACTAGCTAACAATGAGCAGTTCTTC